Listed here is a single TCR beta chain. The antigen is unknown. The data were produced by immunoSEQ multiplex PCR, yet TCRdb's version contains in-frame clones alone and is incomplete. Of millions of clones listed, approximately 94% are singletons. The sample originates from a study of shared clonotypes between healthy human individuals. Study observations and caveats: Sequencing depth was predicted to influence how clonotypes are shared among donors. Non-shared clonotypes were found to have lower generation probabilities than the clonotypes that were shared by all four of the sorted-subset donors. A few donors showed sharing of about 4.6% of naive CD4 clonotypes. Incomplete sequencing of sorted subsets was indicated by rarefaction despite large depth.

CD45RO-negative CD8 cells positively selected for CCR7 made up the naive population, which excluded terminally differentiated effector memory CD45RA+ cells. This TCR was recovered from a man in his late teens or twenties in good health. The specimen sequenced was naive CD8+ T cells sorted from blood.

The DNA of the CDR3 is TGTGCCAGCAGTGACACTAGCGGGGGGGCGCGGGATGAGCAGTTCTTC. This translates into CASSDTSGGARDEQFF. The chain uses TRBV6-1 and TRBJ2-1, with 13 bases identical to TRBD2. This CDR3 region has 16 residues. Germline V lookup: CDR1 MNHNS, CDR2 SASEGT. The trim removed 3 bases at V and 8 bases at J, leaving 7 bases unmatched.